Below are 14 T cell receptor beta chains sequenced from a single sample in a study of tumor and adjacent non-tumor tissue in lung cancer. A modified ARM-PCR protocol with three rounds of nested PCR amplified TCRbeta. Each CDR3 protein is one row after TCRdb ran MiXCR on the multiplex PCR reads. The sample records roughly 150,000 distinct CDR3 sequences, around 66% being singletons. This sample's RNA came from whole unsorted tissue. What was sequenced was lung tumor tissue. These receptors came from a man in his fifties or sixties with small cell lung cancer.

Worth noting for this clonotype: A much more abundant neighbour one base away suggests this may be a read error. The V and J genes are TRBV6-5 and TRBJ2-1; D uncertain. The CDR3 is 14 amino acids. Germline V gene sequence: CDR1 MNHEY, CDR2 SVGAGI. CDR3 nucleotides: TGTGCCGGCAGTTATCAGGTCACCTACAATGAGCAGTTCTTC. Translating it yields CAGSYQVTYNEQFF.

The rearrangement joins TRBV11-1 to TRBJ2-7; D is perhaps TRBD1 or TRBD2 (5 bases each). The CDR3 has 14 residues. The germline V gene encodes CDR1 SGHAT and CDR2 FQDESV (reference sequence). The CDR3 loop is CASSIGGPSYEQYV. CDR3 bases: TGTGCCAGCAGCATTGGGGGACCCTCCTATGAGCAGTATGTC.

On this clonotype itself: At one end the junction does not follow the germline gene, possibly because of a read error. The J gene is TRBJ2-7, the V gene TRBV28; D is unclear. The CDR3 sequence is 13 residues long. CDR1 is MDHEN, CDR2 SYDVKM, per germline. DNA for the CDR3: TGTGTCAGCAGTCCTCCTGAACCCTACGAGCAGTACTTC. Translating it yields CVSSPPEPYEQYF.

The CDR3 sequence is CASSPAQETQYF. In DNA, the CDR3 is TGTGCCAGCTCACCAGCGCAAGAGACCCAGTACTTC. This rearrangement joins TRBV18 to TRBJ2-5; D gene unclear. In germline, CDR1 is KGHSH, CDR2 LQKENI. V was shortened by 2 bases and J by 2 bases, with 3 bases between the two germline ends. The CDR3 covers 12 residues.

With respect to this clonotype: The junction differs from germline at one of its ends, possibly a read error. The genes are TRBV20-1 and TRBJ2-1; TRBD2 aligns across 10 bases. The CDR3 totals 17 residues. CDR1 and CDR2 (germline): DFQATT, SNEGSKA (reference sequence). The CDR3 nucleotides are TGCAGCGCTAGAGATAGGAAGCGGGAGGGTTCCTACAAAGAGCAGTTCTTC. It yields the protein CSARDRKREGSYKEQFF.

This clonotype showed up many times. V and J are TRBV29-1 and TRBJ2-1, with 10 bases that match TRBD2. V shed 0 bases, J shed 8 bases, and the junction held 4 bases outside the gene matches. Germline V gene sequence: CDR1 SQVTM, CDR2 ANQGSEA. CDR3 length: 14 amino acids. Written as DNA, the CDR3 is TGCAGCGTTGAAGATCGGACTAGCGGAGATGAGCAGTTCTTC. This translates into CSVEDRTSGDEQFF.

The count of this clonotype is one. This sequence joins TRBV11-3 and TRBJ2-1; maybe TRBD2 (6 bases). There are 16 residues in the CDR3. V was clipped by 1 base and J by 7 bases, with 17 bases between them. Per the germline V gene, CDR1 is SGHNT and CDR2 is YENEEA. The CDR3 region is CASSLVISGDYNEQFF. For the CDR3, the DNA is TGTGCCAGCAGCTTAGTTATTAGCGGAGACTATAATGAGCAGTTCTTC. The full variable domain, completed using reference TRBV11-3 and TRBJ2-1, is EAGVVQSPRYKIIEKKQPVAFWCNPISGHNTLYWYLQNLGQGPELLIRYENEEAVDDSQLPKDRFSAERLKGVDSTLKIQPAELGDSAVYLCASSLVISGDYNEQFFGPGTRLTVL.

Remarks on this clonotype: A read error is likely, as this CDR3 ends without the conserved phenylalanine or tryptophan. V and J are TRBV11-2 and TRBJ2-5, with 7 bases aligning to TRBD2. Germline CDR1 and CDR2: SGHAT and FQNNGV. The CDR3 runs to 13 residues. CDR3 in DNA: TGTGCCAGCGAGCGGGGCTACCAGGAGACCCAGTACTAC. Residues: CASERGYQETQYY.

About this clonotype: No conserved phenylalanine or tryptophan is present at the end of the CDR3, so a read error is the likely explanation. The chain carries TRBV20-1 and TRBJ2-1; 9 bases fit TRBD2. The CDR3 contains 14 residues. Trimming took 3 bases from V and 9 from J; bases not matched to a gene: 9. The germline gives CDR1 DFQATT, CDR2 SNEGSKA (reference sequence). Here the CDR3 reads CSASGCGRGGEQFI. CDR3 coding DNA: TGCAGTGCTAGTGGGTGTGGGCGGGGGGGTGAGCAGTTCATC.

For this clonotype: A read error is possible here, since a much larger clone lies one base away. The CDR3 sequence: CASSPTVNVLTF. The CDR3 region has the DNA TGTGCCAGCAGCCCCACGGTCAACGTCCTGACTTTC. The chain is built from TRBV11-3 and TRBJ2-6; D gene ambiguous. The ends were cut back, 5 bases at V and 9 bases at J, with 8 bases in the middle. This CDR3 has 12 residues. The germline gives CDR1 SGHNT, CDR2 YENEEA.

As for this clonotype: This may come from a read error, since a much larger clone is one base off. The gene calls are TRBV12-3 or TRBV12-4 and TRBJ2-1; TRBD2 matches at 7 bases. The CDR3 extends over 15 amino acids. The DNA for the CDR3 is TGTTCCAGCATCGGGGGGTCTAGCAGGCATGGTGAGCAGTTCTTC. Amino acids: CSSIGGSSRHGEQFF.

This clonotype was counted at least ten times. The chain has TRBV20-1 and TRBJ2-3; 11 bases line up with TRBD2. Germline-derived CDR1 and CDR2 are DFQATT and SNEGSKA (reference sequence). The CDR3 loop spans 16 amino acids. Unmatched junction bases numbered 8, after V lost 3 bases and J lost 3 bases. The chain's CDR3 is CSARATSGSRTDTQYF. DNA for the CDR3: TGCAGTGCTAGGGCTACTAGCGGGAGTCGGACAGATACGCAGTATTTT.

As to this clonotype: The conserved final phenylalanine or tryptophan is absent from the CDR3, which likely points to a read error. The chain joins TRBV11-1 to TRBJ2-4; a weak D match, TRBD2 (6 bases). From germline, CDR1 is SGHAT and CDR2 FQDESV (reference sequence). The V end was cut by 6 bases, the J end by 9 bases, with 15 bases between. The CDR3 has 13 amino acids. The CDR3 DNA is TGTGCCAGCAGTTGTCGGACTACGCGCATTCAGTACTCC. Translation: CASSCRTTRIQYS.

For this clonotype: One end of the junction does not line up with germline, which may come from a read error. The chain recombines TRBV6-1 with TRBJ2-7; D unresolved. Per germline, CDR1 MNHNS and CDR2 SASEGT. The CDR3 length is 12 residues. In DNA, the CDR3 is TGTGCCATCAGTGGTGACAACTACGAGCAGTACTTC. It yields the protein CAISGDNYEQYF.